Described below is a single T cell receptor (beta chain) sequence and its context. The use of a sample-barcoded 5' primer and a J-beta primer mix characterized a second PCR of 7 to 11 cycles. One entry per CDR3 protein results from TCRdb running MiXCR on the 5' RACE reads. This sample yields approximately 670,000 distinct CDR3 sequences, of which 35% to 50% are seen a single time; 25% to 35% belongs to the top ten. This entry is derived from a study of blood T cells in healthy people across ages. V was trimmed by 8 bases and J by 3 bases, leaving 11 bases between them. There are 13 residues in the CDR3. Germline V gene sequence: CDR1 MNHEY, CDR2 SVGEGT.

Sequenced sample: blood. The chain joins TRBV6-2 or TRBV6-3 to TRBJ1-5; TRBD1 is a possible D gene (6 bases). The source of this sequence is a man older than 75 in good health. In DNA form, the CDR3 reads TGTGCCAGCCAAAGGACAGCCAATCAGCCCCAGCATTTT. It encodes CASQRTANQPQHF.